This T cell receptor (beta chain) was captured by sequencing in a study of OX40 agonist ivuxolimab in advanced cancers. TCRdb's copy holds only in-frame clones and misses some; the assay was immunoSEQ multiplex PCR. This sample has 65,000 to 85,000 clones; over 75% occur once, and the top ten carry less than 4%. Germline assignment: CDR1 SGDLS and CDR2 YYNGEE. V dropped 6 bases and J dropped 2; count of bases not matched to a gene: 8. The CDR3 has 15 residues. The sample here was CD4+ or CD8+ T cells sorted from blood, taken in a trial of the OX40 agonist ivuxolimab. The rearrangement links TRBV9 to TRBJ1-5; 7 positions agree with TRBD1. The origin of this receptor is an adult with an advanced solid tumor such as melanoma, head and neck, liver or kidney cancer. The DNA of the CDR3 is TGTGCCAGCAACCCGACAGGGAGTCGCAATCAGCCCCAGCATTTT. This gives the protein CASNPTGSRNQPQHF.